The clone carrying this T cell receptor beta chain was counted at least ten times. What it binds is unknown. This entry comes from a study of T cell clonality in common variable immunodeficiency. Study-wide results and limits: Fewer deletions and N-nucleotide insertions were reportedly seen in common variable immunodeficiency TCR beta sequences. CVID subjects had higher TCRbeta clonality than healthy controls, most marked in about a third.

Sequencing input was equivalent genomic DNA from CVID and controls. Profiled with immunoSEQ multiplex PCR; TCRdb holds only in-frame clones, not every one. The sample contains about 52,000 clones, none of them singletons. This clonotype was sampled from a person aged 18 to 70 in good health. The sequencing sample was made of peripheral blood mononuclear cells.

CDR3 DNA, as far as it was read: TGTGCCAGCAGCGACACGGACTGGCGCAATGAG. Its translation is CASSDTDWRNE. The entire CDR3 protein is CASSDTDWRNEQFF. V usage is TRBV2 and J usage is TRBJ2-1, with a weak D call TRBD2 (5 bases). The read halts 3 residues ahead of the CDR3 end, with the missing end drawn from the germline J gene. Germline loops: CDR1 SNHLY, CDR2 FYNNEI. This CDR3 contains 14 residues. Trimming pared 6 bases from V and 6 bases from J, leaving 15 bases between.